A single sample gave rise to the 16 T cell receptor beta chains below, sequenced in a study of T cell responses to AZD1222 COVID-19 vaccine (dated by TCRdb to about 2021). The intended sense of this specimen's time point label: about 28 days (+/-7) after the second vaccine dose. Library construction relied on the immunoSEQ multiplex PCR assay. In its TCRdb copy, this immuneACCESS table keeps in-frame sequences only and misses some clones. Where compared with another copy, unresolved V genes explain less than half of these, and the others have no known cause. The sample table records about 130,000 clones; approximately 90% of these occur just once. Together, the top ten hold approximately 8.8% of the sample. This specimen was peripheral blood, taken 28 days after the second AZD1222 dose. The receptor set was obtained from an adult who received the AZD1222 COVID-19 vaccine.

The DNA for the CDR3 is TGCGCCAGCAGCCAAGTAGGACAACCTGGAAAACTGTTTTTT. Amino acid sequence: CASSQVGQPGKLFF. This chain connects TRBV4-1 to TRBJ1-4; maybe TRBD1 (5 bases). Looked up from germline, CDR1 is MGHRA and CDR2 is YSYEKL. The V end was cut by 1 base, the J end by 10 bases, with 13 bases between. The CDR3 is 14 residues long.

V and J are TRBV6-5 and TRBJ1-5, with a weak D call TRBD1 (5 bases). This CDR3 comprises 13 residues. The germline CDR1 and CDR2 sequences are MNHEY and SVGAGI. V shed 7 bases and J shed 6 bases, with 13 bases lying between them. The CDR3 region is CASTEGFGQPQHF. In DNA, the CDR3 is TGTGCCAGCACCGAGGGGTTCGGTCAGCCCCAGCATTTT.

The genes are TRBV19 and TRBJ2-1, with D perhaps matching TRBD2 (6 bases). Germline V gene lookup returns CDR1 LNHDA and CDR2 SQIVND (reference sequence). The CDR3 is 15 residues long. V was pared by 7 bases and J by 0 bases, with 13 bases between. The CDR3 spells CASTERRDSYNEQFF. In DNA form, the CDR3 reads TGTGCCAGTACTGAAAGGCGGGACTCCTACAATGAGCAGTTCTTC.

The gene calls are TRBV19 and TRBJ1-5; D gene ambiguous. V lost 4 bases to trimming and J lost 9 bases, with 16 bases between them. The CDR3 totals 14 residues. Germline V lookup: CDR1 LNHDA, CDR2 SQIVND (reference sequence). CDR3 sequence (DNA): TGTGCCAGTAGTACCCCAGAGGGCTGGGTGCCCCAGCATTTT. Amino acid sequence: CASSTPEGWVPQHF.

This clone occurred once. This chain joins TRBV30 and TRBJ1-5, with D maybe TRBD1 (5 bases). The CDR3 runs 13 residues. Trimming removed 3 bases from V and 3 bases from J, with 9 bases in between. Looked up from germline, CDR1 is GTSNPN and CDR2 is SVGIG (reference sequence). The CDR3, as DNA: TGTGCCTGGAGCGACAGATTCAATCAGCCCCAGCATTTT. Protein product: CAWSDRFNQPQHF.

The chain links TRBV27 to TRBJ1-5, with 9 bases that match TRBD1. Trimming removed 3 bases from V and 5 bases from J; junction bases left unmatched: 5. CDR1 MNHEY and CDR2 SMNVEV come from the germline V gene (reference sequence). This CDR3 region has 15 residues. The DNA of the CDR3 is TGTGCCAGCAGTTTGGCGGGACAGGGTTATCAGCCCCAGCATTTT. It translates to CASSLAGQGYQPQHF.

There are a few counts of this clone. This sequence joins TRBV27 and TRBJ1-2; TRBD1 might be the D (6 bases). V was shortened by 6 bases and J by 1 base, with 18 bases between the two germline ends. This CDR3 contains 16 residues. CDR1 MNHEY and CDR2 SMNVEV come from the germline V gene (reference sequence). The CDR3 nucleotides read TGTGCCAGCAGCACCTCGGGGGACATTCGTAACTATGGCTACACCTTC. This gives the protein CASSTSGDIRNYGYTF.

This chain connects TRBV21-1 to TRBJ2-7; the table's TRBD2 call for D was not verified on the DNA. TRBV21-1 is given as a pseudogene. This CDR3 spans 17 amino acids. The CDR3 loop is CASSKAEEVRSSYEQYF. The CDR3 DNA is TGTGCCAGCAGCAAAGCGGAAGAGGTTAGGAGCTCCTACGAGCAGTACTTC.

The genes are TRBV7-6 and TRBJ2-7; 10 bases are shared with TRBD1. Trimming cost V 8 bases and J 4 bases; bases outside gene matches: 11. This CDR3 comprises 15 residues. Germline V gene sequence: CDR1 SGHVS, CDR2 FNYEAQ. The CDR3 nucleotides read TGTGCCAGCGGCGGGGTGGGACAGGGGATTTACGAGCAGTACTTC. Its translation: CASGGVGQGIYEQYF.

The chain has TRBV11-3 and TRBJ2-3; 13 nucleotides match TRBD2. J lost 7 bases, V lost 3 bases, and 7 bases had no gene match. This CDR3 has 16 residues. Per the germline V gene, CDR1 is SGHNT and CDR2 is YENEEA. CDR3 coding DNA: TGTGCCAGCAGCTTTTCCGGGACTAGCGGGACTCATACGCAGTATTTT. Its protein is CASSFSGTSGTHTQYF.

V gene TRBV14 combines with J gene TRBJ2-1; D might be TRBD1 (5 bases). This CDR3 comprises 17 residues. Germline V gene lookup returns CDR1 SGHDN and CDR2 FVKESK. V shed 1 base and J shed 3 bases, with 16 bases lying between them. In nucleotides, the CDR3 is TGTGCCAGCAGCCAAGGGACACGGGCCCCCTTCTACAATGAGCAGTTCTTC. Encoded protein: CASSQGTRAPFYNEQFF.

The V and J genes are TRBV4-3 and TRBJ1-6; the D is unclear. Germline CDR1 LGHNA, CDR2 YSLEER. Trimming removed 1 base from V and 10 bases from J, with 11 bases in between. The CDR3 spans 14 residues. DNA of the CDR3: TGCGCCAGCAGCCAAGTGGGTAGCTTCTCACCCCTCCACTTT. Its protein product is CASSQVGSFSPLHF.

This rearrangement joins TRBV11-2 to TRBJ2-1, with 7 bases that match TRBD1. The germline CDR1 and CDR2 sequences are SGHAT and FQNNGV. This CDR3 has 15 residues. Trimming took 0 bases from V and 7 from J; bases not matched to a gene: 6. The CDR3, as DNA: TGTGCCAGCAGCTTAGAGGGCTACAGGGGAAATGAGCAGTTCTTC. Amino acid sequence: CASSLEGYRGNEQFF.

The genes are TRBV14 and TRBJ1-2, with 7 bases fitting TRBD1. V gave up 1 base and J gave up 8 bases; unmatched junction bases: 7. The CDR3 length is 14 residues. The germline CDR1 and CDR2 sequences are SGHDN and FVKESK. This chain's CDR3 is CASSQGMTGKGYTF. CDR3 bases: TGTGCCAGCAGCCAAGGGATGACAGGGAAAGGCTACACCTTC.

The chain uses TRBV7-8 and TRBJ1-3; unclear D gene. CDR1 and CDR2 (germline): SGHVS, FQNEAQ. V dropped 1 base and J dropped 3 bases, with 7 bases sitting between them. This CDR3 has 14 amino acids. The CDR3 region has the DNA TGTGCCAGCAGCTTAGGGACTGGTGGAAACACCATATATTTT. This gives the protein CASSLGTGGNTIYF.

The chain combines TRBV12-3 or TRBV12-4 with TRBJ2-1; the D gene is possibly TRBD2 (5 bases). The V end was cut by 6 bases, the J end by 10 bases, with 13 bases between. The CDR3 runs to 12 residues. This CDR3 reads CASSRDYDEQFF. The CDR3 DNA reads as TGTGCCAGCAGCCGAGACTATGACGAGCAGTTCTTC.